These 3 T cell receptor beta chains originate from one sample sequenced in a study of CD8+CD57+ T cells in acquired aplastic anemia. Investigators profiled TCR beta VDJ and CDR3 from genomic DNA template. TCRdb processed the reads anew with MiXCR; each CDR3 protein has one entry. The top ten hold less than 8.5% of the sample, which has 130,000 or so distinct CDR3 sequences, approximately 41% seen once. Input material: sorted CD4+, CD8+, or CD8+CD57+ T cells (not recorded which) from PBMCs. All receptors derive from a human donor in good health, serving as a control.

This clonotype came up many times. This rearrangement joins TRBV19 to TRBJ1-3; D ambiguous. Germline V gene sequence: CDR1 LNHDA, CDR2 SQIVND (reference sequence). CDR3 length equals 13 residues. V lost 7 bases, J lost 0 bases, and 7 bases lay in between. The CDR3 loop reads CASKGLSGNTIYF. In DNA form, the CDR3 reads TGTGCCAGTAAGGGCCTCTCTGGAAACACCATATATTTT.

This clonotype has more than one count but fewer than ten. This chain joins TRBV20-1 and TRBJ2-5; D call uncertain. Trimming stripped 1 base from V and 3 bases from J, with 12 bases between. Looked up from germline, CDR1 is DFQATT and CDR2 is SNEGSKA (reference sequence). This CDR3 region has 14 residues. The CDR3 DNA sequence: TGCAGTGCTAGAGCGTTAACAAACGAAGAGACCCAGTACTTC. Translation: CSARALTNEETQYF.

With respect to this clonotype: Its ends do not fully match the called genes, so a read error is possible. V and J are TRBV20-1 and TRBJ1-1, with 7 bases matching TRBD1. Germline V gene lookup returns CDR1 DFQATT and CDR2 SNEGSKA (reference sequence). The CDR3 length is 15 residues. Here the CDR3 DNA reads TGCAGTGCTAGGAGAAGGGGGCCTTTTGACACTGAAGCTCTCTTT. Translation: CSARRRGPFDTEALF.